This T cell receptor beta chain was identified in a study of T cells after yellow fever vaccination. Points from the study as a whole: Sorted memory subsets on day 0 lacked detectable levels of almost all vaccine-responding clonotypes. Most clones from primary vaccination resurfaced after the booster (roughly 96% CD4, about 91% CD8). High-abundance clonotypes from the bulk population could contaminate FACS-sorted repertoires.

The authors made TCR cDNA by 5'RACE template switching, adding a universal primer site and UMIs. TCRdb processed the 5' RACE reads anew with MiXCR; each CDR3 protein has one entry. The sample gives approximately 27,000 distinct CDR3 sequences, 5.5% of which show up once; about 10% is in the top ten. There are many counts of this clonotype. There are 15 residues in the CDR3. CDR1 and CDR2 from the germline V gene are MNHEY and SVGEGT. The V and J ends lost 2 bases and 6 bases, in that order; junction bases with no gene match: 7. This sample comprised PBMCs, either bulk or a sorted T-cell subset (CD4+, CD8+, memory, or dextramer-sorted; not recorded which), obtained 15 days after the yellow fever booster vaccination. This TCR was recovered from a man aged 30 to 45 who received the YFV17D yellow fever vaccine. The V and J genes are TRBV6-2 or TRBV6-3 and TRBJ2-1, with 7 bases aligning to TRBD1. CDR3 residues: CASSYDRATTNEQFF. As DNA, the CDR3 is TGTGCCAGCAGTTACGACAGGGCTACCACCAATGAGCAGTTCTTC.